This T cell receptor beta chain is drawn from a study of T cells in women clearing cervical HPV infection (dated by TCRdb to the late 2010s). General notes on the study: Cases were 20 to 25 women with histologically confirmed HPV16-related CIN3 or worse, including a couple of invasive cancers. The 25 controls were women who cleared a single incident HPV16 infection within 12 months without developing precancer or cancer. Blood from cases was drawn at the visit where the lesion was first identified, while blood from controls was drawn once the infection was no longer detected. For cases, a median interval of about 140 days, with an interquartile range of 90 to 200 days, was observed between lesion detection and blood sampling. HLA typing was available for only a few women, so HLA type could not be excluded as a confounder. An exploratory proof-of-principle case-control study, nested within the Guanacaste HPV Natural History Study in Costa Rica, was conducted to compare TCR repertoires across cervical HPV16 outcomes. Cases and controls were matched on year of sample collection and on age within five years. Cases had a median age of about 34 years and controls had a median age of 38, with no significant differences in baseline characteristics. In the parent cohort, 10,049 women aged 18 or older were enrolled in Guanacaste, Costa Rica, during about 1993 to 1994 and were followed for seven years. As quality controls, five blinded duplicates were added to each group, bringing the total to 60 or so samples made up of around 50 participants and about ten replicates. The full study reports these points: Because of the cross-sectional design, the study could not determine whether the associations came before infection or resulted from infection, and neither effector/memory subsets nor HPV-specific T cells were isolated. Random forest classifiers that combined richness and V gene abundances separated cases from controls with an estimated AUC of roughly 0.83. Cases had lower TRBV6-7 relative abundance than controls (roughly 0.12% versus 0.17%; Bonferroni P = 0.0008). Across sequencing depths, CIN3+ cases showed significantly higher TCR repertoire richness than controls, but evenness did not differ between the groups. Because the number of T cells per sample was unknown, the richness differences could reflect varying T-cell content rather than repertoire biology.

Comments on this clone: The antigen this receptor binds is unknown. The sequence runs out 3 residues before the end of the CDR3; the remainder is reconstructed from the germline J gene.

Every participant had a single incident cervical HPV16 infection, and women with prevalent HPV16 infections were excluded. Cervical HPV DNA was detected by MY09/MY11 PCR, and genotyping was performed by dot-blot hybridization. Roughly 16 mL of heparinized blood were centrifuged, and the buffy coat was split into aliquots, frozen at -30 degrees C, and then kept at -80 degrees C. Genomic DNA was extracted from buffy coat specimens using QIAGEN kits. CDR1 and CDR2 are read off the germline V gene (reference sequence) as WNHNN and SYGVQD. The cysteine opens and the phenylalanine closes a CDR3 of 12 amino acids. Of the CDR3's DNA, 27 bases were read; they are in frame from base 1. TCR beta CDR3 regions were amplified by multiplex PCR using the immunoSEQ assay from an average of about 1,200 ng genomic DNA per sample. The assay corrected primer bias using a complete synthetic TCR repertoire to establish an amplification baseline. The amplicons were sequenced on the Illumina platform. The source study handled its data this way. Error correction of the sequences involved clustering with frequency ratios plus a modified nearest-neighbor algorithm, after which the sequences were analyzed in the immunoSEQ Analyzer using IMGT gene definitions. At each rarefaction depth, TCR richness and evenness were averaged across 20 rarefaction repeats, and samples with fewer sequences than that depth were excluded. V, D and J gene relative abundances were compared between groups with Wilcoxon rank sum tests, applying FDR correction. Blinded duplicates gave an intraclass correlation of around 95% for TCR richness and an average of roughly 76% across 66 gene segments. Not all clones reach the TCRdb copy of this immuneACCESS table, which keeps in-frame sequences only. Checked studies attribute under half of the gap to unresolved V genes and leave the rest unexplained. That table supplies the V and J calls and clone size; D and trimming were determined from the DNA. The data table for this sample lists approximately 21,000 clones. About 2.5% of the sample goes to the ten largest clones.

The receptor was derived from a woman aged 18-69 years with a cervical HPV16 infection that either progressed to CIN3+ or cleared (not recorded which). The V and J genes are TRBV10-1 and TRBJ1-1; TRBD1 could be the D gene, as 6 bases match. The sequencing sample was made of blood buffy coat. The part of the CDR3 DNA that was read is TGCGCCAGCAGTGACGGGGACAAGAAA. This sequence encodes CASSDGDKK. In full, the CDR3 is CASSDGDKKAFF.